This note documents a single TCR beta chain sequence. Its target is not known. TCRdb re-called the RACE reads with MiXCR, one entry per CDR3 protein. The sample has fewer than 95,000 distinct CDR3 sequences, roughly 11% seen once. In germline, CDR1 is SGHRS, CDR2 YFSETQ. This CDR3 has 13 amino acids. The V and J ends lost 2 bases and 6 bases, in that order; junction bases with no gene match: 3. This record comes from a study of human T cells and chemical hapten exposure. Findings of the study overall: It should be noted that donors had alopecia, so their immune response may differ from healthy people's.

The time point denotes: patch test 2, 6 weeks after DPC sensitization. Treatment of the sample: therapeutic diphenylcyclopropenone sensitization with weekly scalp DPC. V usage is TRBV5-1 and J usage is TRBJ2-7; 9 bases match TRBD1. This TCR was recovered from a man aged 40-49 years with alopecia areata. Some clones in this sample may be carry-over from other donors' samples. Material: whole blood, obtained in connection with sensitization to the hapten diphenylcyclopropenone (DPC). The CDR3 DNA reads TGCGCCAGCAGCTTCGGGACAGGGTTCGAGCAGTACGTC. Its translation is CASSFGTGFEQYV.